Below, 30 T cell receptor beta chains from the same sample are listed, as sequenced in a study of control samples from healthy donors and cancer patients. Sequencing was performed with immunoSEQ multiplex PCR; in TCRdb, only in-frame clones are kept and a portion is missing. The table lists some 130,000 clones, more than 80% of them singletons. Sequences were obtained from blood. These receptors all come from a man aged 35 to 55 in good health.

The J gene is TRBJ1-5, the V gene TRBV5-4; 11 nucleotides line up with TRBD1. The CDR3 covers 15 residues. J was trimmed by 6 bases and V by 4 bases; bases with no gene match: 6. Germline CDR1 is SGHNT and CDR2 is YYREEE (reference sequence). CDR3 DNA sequence: TGTGCCAGCAGCCCGGGACAGGGGGTGGGTCAGCCCCAGCATTTT. Amino acid sequence: CASSPGQGVGQPQHF.

The genes are TRBV3-1 (or the pseudogene TRBV3-2) and TRBJ1-1; D gene ambiguous. Trimming stripped 4 bases from V and 4 bases from J, with 16 bases between. Germline values: CDR1 LGHDT, CDR2 YNNKEL (reference sequence). The CDR3 is 15 amino acids. CDR3 region: CASSPSTLVGTEAFF. Here the CDR3 DNA reads TGTGCCAGCAGCCCCTCGACACTCGTGGGCACTGAAGCTTTCTTT.

The chain carries TRBV7-2 and TRBJ2-1; TRBD2 matches at 8 bases. Germline loops: CDR1 SGHTA, CDR2 FQGNSA. V lost 5 bases, J lost 4 bases, and 4 bases stayed unmatched. CDR3 length equals 14 residues. The CDR3 nucleotides read TGTGCCAGCAGCCCATTAGCGGGGTACAATGAGCAGTTCTTC. Translation: CASSPLAGYNEQFF.

The chain employs TRBV11-3 and TRBJ2-1; D may be TRBD1 (6 bases). This CDR3 has 12 residues. CDR1 is SGHNT and CDR2 is YENEEA in the germline V gene. The V and J ends lost 1 base and 13 bases respectively, with 11 bases between them. In DNA, the CDR3 is TGTGCCAGCAGCTTAGCGCAGGGGTTACAGTTCTTC. This encodes CASSLAQGLQFF.

This chain uses TRBV9 with TRBJ2-3; 9 bases fit TRBD1. Trimming at V came to 3 bases and at J to 0 bases, leaving 20 bases not matched to a gene. CDR1 is SGDLS, CDR2 YYNGEE, per germline. The CDR3 contains 21 residues. The CDR3 DNA sequence: TGTGCCAGCAGCGCAGGCACCGGGACAGGGACAAAACTTACTAGCACAGATACGCAGTATTTT. It yields the protein CASSAGTGTGTKLTSTDTQYF.

As to this clone: Other DNA sequences in the same sample also yield this CDR3. V usage is TRBV28 and J usage is TRBJ1-5; possible D gene TRBD1, 5 bases. The ends were cut back, 6 bases at V and 3 bases at J, with 15 bases in the middle. Germline CDR1 and CDR2: MDHEN and SYDVKM. The CDR3 has 15 amino acids. The CDR3 loop reads CASSPRGAVNQPQHF. CDR3 DNA sequence: TGTGCCAGCAGCCCTCGTGGGGCAGTCAATCAGCCCCAGCATTTT.

The V and J genes are TRBV6-5 and TRBJ1-5; a possible D gene is TRBD1 (5 bases). Per the germline V gene, CDR1 is MNHEY and CDR2 is SVGAGI. The CDR3 is 13 residues long. V lost 5 bases and J lost 9, with 14 bases in between. The CDR3 bases are TGTGCCAGCAGTCGGAGGGAGAGGGGGCCCCAGCATTTT. Translated: CASSRRERGPQHF.

The chain carries TRBV4-1 and TRBJ2-7; 11 bases map to TRBD1. CDR1 MGHRA and CDR2 YSYEKL come from the germline V gene. Trimming removed 2 bases from V and 4 bases from J; junction bases left unmatched: 1. The CDR3 runs to 14 residues. The CDR3 bases are TGCGCCAGCAGCCAAAGGGACAGGGGGTACGAGCAGTACTTC. Translating gives CASSQRDRGYEQYF.

V gene TRBV27 combines with J gene TRBJ1-2; D remains ambiguous. Germline CDR1 is MNHEY and CDR2 is SMNVEV (reference sequence). V was shortened by 6 bases and J by 4 bases, with 12 bases between the two germline ends. The CDR3 spans 13 residues. CDR3 in amino acids: CASRLGEAYGYTF. The DNA for the CDR3 is TGTGCCAGCAGACTTGGGGAAGCCTATGGCTACACCTTC.

This chain links TRBV5-8 with TRBJ2-5, with a tentative D call TRBD1 (6 bases). CDR1 is SGHTS, CDR2 YDEGEE, per germline. The length of the CDR3 is 12 residues. The V gene lost 4 bases and the J gene lost 9 bases, with 13 bases spanning the gap. In DNA form, the CDR3 reads TGTGCCAGCAGCCCTGGAAAGGGGGCCCAGTACTTC. Protein: CASSPGKGAQYF. The complete variable domain, with remaining parts taken from reference TRBV5-8 and TRBJ2-5, reads EAGVTQSPTHLIKTRGQQATLRCSPISGHTSVYWYQQALGLGLQFLLWYDEGEERNRGNFPPRFSGRQFPNYSSELNVNALELEDSALYLCASSPGKGAQYFGPGTRLLVL.

The chain couples TRBV3-1 (or the pseudogene TRBV3-2) to TRBJ1-2; maybe TRBD1 (5 bases). The CDR3 extends over 11 amino acids. The V end lost 7 bases, the J end lost 6 bases, and 9 bases lay between the germline ends. In germline, CDR1 is LGHDT, CDR2 YNNKEL (reference sequence). In DNA form, the CDR3 reads TGTGCCAGCAAAGGGGCGGATGGCTACACCTTC. This sequence encodes CASKGADGYTF.

V and J are TRBV19 and TRBJ2-5; no definite D call. The CDR3 is made up of 15 amino acids. Germline V CDR1 and CDR2: LNHDA, SQIVND (reference sequence). Trimming took 3 bases from V and 5 from J, leaving 16 bases between them. CDR3: CASSIKSVLEETQYF. The CDR3 DNA sequence: TGTGCCAGTAGTATTAAGTCGGTCCTGGAGGAGACCCAGTACTTC.

This sequence joins TRBV18 and TRBJ2-1; 9 nucleotides agree with TRBD2. V dropped 0 bases and J dropped 5; count of bases not matched to a gene: 5. This CDR3 is built from 16 residues. CDR1 and CDR2 (germline): KGHSH, LQKENI. The CDR3 reads CASSPPTLAGNNEQFF. CDR3 nucleotides: TGTGCCAGCTCACCACCGACGCTAGCGGGGAACAATGAGCAGTTCTTC.

The chain joins TRBV5-5 to TRBJ2-5; D is uncertain. The V gene's germline CDR1 is SGHKS and CDR2 YYEKEE (reference sequence). Trimming removed 0 bases from V and 1 base from J, with 7 bases in between. This CDR3 has 14 residues. CDR3 DNA sequence: TGTGCCAGCAGCTTGGACTGGGCCCAAGAGACCCAGTACTTC. Its translation: CASSLDWAQETQYF.

The table lists this clone with a count of one. The rearrangement uses TRBV19 and TRBJ2-7; 8 bases align to TRBD1. The CDR3 length is 15 residues. CDR1 LNHDA and CDR2 SQIVND come from the germline V gene (reference sequence). The V and J ends lost 5 bases and 3 bases, in that order; junction bases with no gene match: 9. This CDR3 is CASSPGQGGIYEQYF. The CDR3 nucleotides read TGTGCCAGTAGTCCCGGACAGGGCGGCATCTACGAGCAGTACTTC.

The V gene is TRBV11-2, the J gene TRBJ2-7, with 7 nucleotides matching TRBD2. After removal of 3 bases from V and 4 bases from J, the junction contained 3 bases not matched to a gene. The CDR3 is 13 amino acids. Per the germline V gene, CDR1 is SGHAT and CDR2 is FQNNGV. In DNA form, the CDR3 reads TGTGCCAGCAGCTTCGGGGGGTGGTACGAGCAGTACTTC. Protein: CASSFGGWYEQYF.

The CDR3 loop is CASSEDSYEQFF. The CDR3 DNA sequence: TGTGCCAGCAGCGAAGATAGCTATGAGCAGTTCTTC. This rearrangement joins TRBV7-9 to TRBJ2-1; no clear D gene. Germline V gene data show CDR1 as SEHNR and CDR2 as FQNEAQ (reference sequence). The CDR3 contains 12 residues. The germline V and J ends were trimmed by 5 bases and 8 bases, with 10 bases remaining between them. The full variable domain, with the rest looked up from reference TRBV7-9 and TRBJ2-1, is DTGVSQNPRHKITKRGQNVTFRCDPISEHNRLYWYRQTLGQGPEFLTYFQNEAQLEKSRLLSDRFSAERPKGSFSTLEIQRTEQGDSAMYLCASSEDSYEQFFGPGTRLTVL.

V and J are TRBV7-2 and TRBJ1-5, with 8 positions matching TRBD1. The CDR3 runs 17 residues. Germline V lookup: CDR1 SGHTA, CDR2 FQGNSA. Germline trimming cut 5 bases from V and 0 bases from J; bases unmatched to any gene: 9. The CDR3 loop reads CASSQDRDPYSNQPQHF. CDR3 sequence (DNA): TGTGCCAGCAGCCAGGACAGGGACCCCTATAGCAATCAGCCCCAGCATTTT.

The chain employs TRBV6-5 and TRBJ2-4, with D perhaps TRBD1 or TRBD2 (5 bases each). The CDR3 totals 15 residues. Per germline, CDR1 MNHEY and CDR2 SVGAGI. V gave up 9 bases and J gave up 7 bases, with 22 bases separating them. CDR3: CARGVREGVGNIQYF. For the CDR3, the DNA is TGTGCCAGGGGGGTCCGAGAGGGAGTCGGGAACATTCAGTACTTC.

About this clone itself: The same CDR3 can be traced to other DNA sequences in this sample. V usage is TRBV7-2 and J usage is TRBJ2-3; D remains ambiguous. With 6 bases removed from V and 1 base from J, the gap between germline ends came to 8 bases. The CDR3 runs to 13 residues. Germline CDR1 and CDR2: SGHTA and FQGNSA. CDR3 DNA sequence: TGTGCCAGCAGTTTCGGGCGCACAGATACGCAGTATTTT. Protein product: CASSFGRTDTQYF.

The chain couples TRBV6-5 to TRBJ2-3; D uncertain. Germline CDR1 is MNHEY and CDR2 is SVGAGI. This CDR3 has 12 amino acids. The ends were cut back, 4 bases at V and 2 bases at J, with 4 bases in the middle. The CDR3 region is CASSSDTDTQYF. CDR3 bases: TGTGCCAGCAGTTCAGACACAGATACGCAGTATTTT.

The genes are TRBV15 and TRBJ1-4; the D gene is possibly TRBD1 (6 bases). Germline CDR1 is LNHNV and CDR2 is YYDKDF (reference sequence). The CDR3 loop spans 15 amino acids. Between the trimmed V and J ends, which lost 3 bases and 8 bases, there was a span of 16 bases. CDR3 residues: CATSRGAREGEKLFF. DNA for the CDR3: TGTGCCACCAGCAGGGGGGCCAGGGAGGGGGAAAAACTGTTTTTT.

The chain recombines TRBV12-3 or TRBV12-4 with TRBJ2-7; no clear D gene. Trimming pared 3 bases from V and 2 bases from J, leaving 8 bases between. The CDR3 has 13 amino acids. CDR3 amino acids: CASSLFWAYEQYF. The DNA of the CDR3 is TGTGCCAGCAGTTTGTTTTGGGCCTACGAGCAGTACTTC.

This rearrangement joins TRBV5-6 to TRBJ2-7; D remains unclear. CDR1 is SGHDT, CDR2 YYEEEE, per germline. This CDR3 comprises 14 residues. Deletions cut 3 bases from V and 5 bases from J, with 15 bases between. Here the CDR3 reads CASSSRHYFHEQYF. CDR3 bases: TGTGCCAGCAGCTCTAGACATTATTTCCACGAGCAGTACTTC.

The V and J genes are TRBV19 and TRBJ2-7; D may be TRBD1 (5 bases). V was trimmed by 5 bases and J by 3 bases, leaving 11 bases between them. The CDR3 covers 13 residues. From germline, CDR1 is LNHDA and CDR2 SQIVND (reference sequence). The chain's CDR3 is CASSVGQVYEQYF. The CDR3 nucleotides are TGTGCCAGTAGTGTAGGACAAGTCTACGAGCAGTACTTC.

This rearrangement joins TRBV6-1 to TRBJ1-4; D remains unclear. Trimming removed 4 bases at V and 5 bases at J, with 17 bases between. Germline V CDR1 and CDR2: MNHNS, SASEGT. This CDR3 has 16 amino acids. This chain's CDR3 is CASSAGSPVMNEKLFF. As DNA, the CDR3 is TGTGCCAGCAGTGCCGGGAGCCCGGTCATGAATGAAAAACTGTTTTTT.

This chain joins TRBV19 and TRBJ1-2; D uncertain. Germline CDR1 is LNHDA and CDR2 is SQIVND (reference sequence). This CDR3 spans 12 amino acids. V was clipped by 6 bases and J by 7 bases, with 12 bases between them. CDR3 sequence (DNA): TGTGCCAGTAGGACCATATCGGCTGGCTACACCTTC. Protein: CASRTISAGYTF.

The chain carries TRBV5-1 and TRBJ2-5; maybe TRBD2 (6 bases). Trimming took 6 bases from V and 7 from J, leaving 16 bases between them. The CDR3 contains 13 residues. The V gene's germline CDR1 is SGHRS and CDR2 YFSETQ. This CDR3 is CASTPAGIGTQYF. CDR3 coding DNA: TGCGCCAGCACTCCGGCGGGGATAGGGACCCAGTACTTC. Based on the CDR3 plus reference TRBV5-1 and TRBJ2-5, the full variable domain is KAGVTQTPRYLIKTRGQQVTLSCSPISGHRSVSWYQQTPGQGLQFLFEYFSETQRNKGNFPGRFSGRQFSNSRSEMNVSTLELGDSALYLCASTPAGIGTQYFGPGTRLLVL.

The chain couples TRBV14 to TRBJ2-1; 11 bases line up with TRBD2. Unmatched junction bases numbered 5, after V lost 4 bases and J lost 9 bases. This CDR3 spans 14 amino acids. Germline loops: CDR1 SGHDN, CDR2 FVKESK. The CDR3 region is CASSRPTSGAEQFF. CDR3 sequence (DNA): TGTGCCAGCAGCCGGCCGACTAGCGGGGCTGAGCAGTTCTTC.

This clone has more than one count but fewer than ten. J is TRBJ1-2 and V is TRBV7-9; perhaps TRBD1 as D (5 bases). V lost 5 bases and J lost 4, with 14 bases in between. The CDR3 contains 14 residues. Germline V gene sequence: CDR1 SEHNR, CDR2 FQNEAQ (reference sequence). CDR3 in DNA: TGTGCCAGCAGCCGGCTGGAGGGGACCTATGGCTACACCTTC. This codes for CASSRLEGTYGYTF.